The 9 T cell receptor beta chains given below trace back to one sample, sequenced in a study of T cells in Graves' hyperthyroidism and ophthalmopathy (dated by TCRdb to the late 2010s). The library was generated by multiplex PCR. Sequenced on an Illumina HiSeq 2000. The TCR beta CDR3 regions were amplified from the RNA transcripts. A first-round RT-PCR of the TCR CDR3 used the HTBI primer set with the Qiagen OneStep RT-PCR kit. TCRdb trimmed public reads at Q25 via fastp, called clones via MiXCR and kept in-frame beta chains. Rows matching on CDR3 protein sequence are summarized as one entry with the most common DNA and genes. The sample data list a few hundred thousand distinct CDR3 sequences, and 46% of these were observed just once. About two fifths of the sample rests with the top ten. The sample comprised peripheral blood or thyroid tissue (not recorded which). These receptors were collected from an adult woman with Graves' disease, either hyperthyroidism or ophthalmopathy (not recorded which).

The V and J genes are TRBV7-6 and TRBJ1-3; D gene unclear. The CDR3 loop spans 14 amino acids. Trimming shortened V by 1 base and J by 7 bases, and 11 bases separated the two germline ends. Per germline, CDR1 SGHVS and CDR2 FNYEAQ. The CDR3 protein is CASSLEVGRNTIYF. For the CDR3, the DNA is TGTGCCAGCAGCTTAGAGGTAGGGCGGAACACCATATATTTT. The entire variable domain, with the rest obtained from reference TRBV7-6 and TRBJ1-3, is as follows: GAGVSQSPRYKVTKRGQDVALRCDPISGHVSLYWYRQALGQGPEFLTYFNYEAQQDKSGLPNDRFSAERPEGSISTLTIQRTEQRDSAMYRCASSLEVGRNTIYFGEGSWLTVV.

This clonotype was detected many times. J is TRBJ2-7 and V is TRBV7-8, with D possibly being TRBD1 or TRBD2 (5 bases each). V was cut by 5 bases and J by 6 bases, with 14 bases left in between. The length of the CDR3 is 13 residues. Germline CDR1 is SGHVS and CDR2 is FQNEAQ. The CDR3 DNA sequence: TGTGCCAGCAGCCGCCACGGGGCCCGCGAGCAGTACTTC. It codes for CASSRHGAREQYF.

The chain carries TRBV20-1 and TRBJ2-5; 14 bases agree with TRBD2. Germline CDR1 and CDR2: DFQATT and SNEGSKA (reference sequence). Unmatched junction bases numbered 2, after V lost 3 bases and J lost 5 bases. The CDR3 sequence is 14 residues long. The CDR3 DNA is TGCAGTGCTAGGGGACTAGCGGGAGTCGAGACCCAGTACTTC. Its translation: CSARGLAGVETQYF.

The chain employs TRBV7-6 and TRBJ1-2; a weak D match, TRBD1 (5 bases). Germline V lookup: CDR1 SGHVS, CDR2 FNYEAQ. CDR3 length: 13 residues. The V gene lost 4 bases and the J gene lost 9 bases, with 15 bases spanning the gap. This chain's CDR3 is CASSSGPNYSYTF. CDR3 bases: TGTGCCAGCAGCTCGGGACCTAACTACAGCTACACCTTC. Complete variable domain (other parts from reference TRBV7-6 and TRBJ1-2): GAGVSQSPRYKVTKRGQDVALRCDPISGHVSLYWYRQALGQGPEFLTYFNYEAQQDKSGLPNDRFSAERPEGSISTLTIQRTEQRDSAMYRCASSSGPNYSYTFGSGTRLTVV.

The V call is TRBV20-1, the J call TRBJ2-5; 8 bases align to TRBD2. Germline V gene lookup returns CDR1 DFQATT and CDR2 SNEGSKA (reference sequence). This CDR3 has 14 amino acids. Here the CDR3 DNA reads TGCGGTACCTTCAAAAGCGGGGGCAGGGAGACCCAGTACTTC. Protein sequence: CGTFKSGGRETQYF.

The chain combines TRBV10-3 with TRBJ1-3, with D maybe TRBD1 (5 bases). V lost 6 bases and J lost 2, with 11 bases in between. In germline, CDR1 is ENHRY, CDR2 SYGVKD. There are 14 residues in the CDR3. In nucleotides, the CDR3 is TGTGCCATCAGCCAGGGACGTACTGGAAACACCATATATTTT. Its translation: CAISQGRTGNTIYF.

The rearrangement links TRBV10-3 to TRBJ2-5; a possible D gene is TRBD1 (6 bases). Germline-derived CDR1 and CDR2 are ENHRY and SYGVKD. V shed 10 bases and J shed 0 bases, with 21 bases lying between them. This CDR3 spans 16 amino acids. CDR3 loop: CASKRGQGGYQETQYF. CDR3 bases: TGTGCCAGTAAGCGAGGACAAGGGGGATACCAAGAGACCCAGTACTTC.

This clonotype has at least ten counts. The CDR3 coding sequence is TGTGCCAGCAGCTTAGACCGGGAATCCTCTCAGCATTTT. It is translated as CASSLDRESSQHF. The rearrangement uses TRBV11-2 and TRBJ1-5, with D uncertain. The CDR3 spans 13 residues. Germline V gene lookup returns CDR1 SGHAT and CDR2 FQNNGV. The ends were cut back, 0 bases at V and 13 bases at J, with 13 bases in the middle.

About this clonotype itself: This sequence may be a read error, since a much larger clone differs from it by one base. The chain is built from TRBV5-6 and TRBJ1-4, with a weak D call TRBD1 (5 bases). This CDR3 has 13 residues. V lost 0 bases and J 8 bases, leaving 8 bases between the germline ends. Germline V gives CDR1 SGHDT, CDR2 YYEEEE. The CDR3 DNA is TGTGCCAGCAGCTTGGACAGGATGGAAAAACTGTTTTTT. Translation gives CASSLDRMEKLFF.